This TCR beta chain was identified during a study of blood T cell repertoires in COVID-19. Germline V gene sequence: CDR1 SGHTA, CDR2 FQGNSA. This CDR3 is 17 amino acids long. V dropped 0 bases and J dropped 1; count of bases not matched to a gene: 4. The protocol was immunoSEQ multiplex PCR, while the TCRdb copy is restricted to in-frame clones and leaves out a portion. In the table there are hundreds of thousands of clones, 83% of which are singletons. The sequencing sample was made of peripheral blood. This TCR derives from a woman aged 40 to 50 with active or convalescent COVID-19. The chain uses TRBV7-2 and TRBJ2-3; 10 bases line up with TRBD2. The CDR3 sequence is CASSLAPSGGGTDTQYF. Here the CDR3 DNA reads TGTGCCAGCAGCTTAGCACCCAGCGGGGGGGGCACAGATACGCAGTATTTT.